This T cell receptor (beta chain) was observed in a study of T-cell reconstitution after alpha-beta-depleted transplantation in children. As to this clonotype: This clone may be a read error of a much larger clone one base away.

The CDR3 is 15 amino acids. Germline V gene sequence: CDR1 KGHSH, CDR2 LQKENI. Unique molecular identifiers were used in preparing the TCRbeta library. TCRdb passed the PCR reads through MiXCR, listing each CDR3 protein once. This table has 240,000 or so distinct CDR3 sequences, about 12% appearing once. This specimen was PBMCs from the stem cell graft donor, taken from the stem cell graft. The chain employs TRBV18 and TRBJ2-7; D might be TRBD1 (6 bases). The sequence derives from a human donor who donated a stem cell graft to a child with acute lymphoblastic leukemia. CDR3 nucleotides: TGTGCCAGCTCTATCGGCCAGGGGCCCTCCTACGAGCACTACTTC. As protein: CASSIGQGPSYEHYF.